This T cell receptor (beta chain) was recorded in a study of regulatory T cells in long-lasting Graves disease (dated by TCRdb to the early 2020s). As for the study more broadly: Patients with newly diagnosed Graves' disease had been on antithyroid drugs for under 3 months. The study was conducted in China and was registered as a clinical trial. Peripheral blood TCR sequencing and RNA sequencing compared persistent Graves' disease patients with newly diagnosed Graves' disease patients. A total of 35 or so samples were covered by TCR sequencing, comprising approximately 13 persistent and roughly 20 newly diagnosed Graves' disease patients.

Library preparation was by multiplex PCR. The listed sequencing device is Illumina HiSeq 4000. iRepertoire HTBI primers and Arm-PCR amplification of CDR3 regions were used to construct TCR beta libraries. Before sequencing, the PCR products underwent gel purification. The study's processing was this. Across samples, about 63 TRBV and approximately 15 TRBJ segments were identified and used for gene usage analysis of CDR3 amino acid clonotypes. Filtered high-quality paired reads were merged into contigs using COPE and FqMerger. Contigs were aligned with BLAST to IMGT TRBV, TRBD and TRBJ reference genes, and CDR3 was defined per IMGT. Clonotypes above 0.1% frequency were classified as highly expanded clones. Repertoire diversity was measured by Shannon entropy, and V-J evenness by the Gini coefficient. A clonotype found in more than one individual was treated as public. In-frame beta chains were kept once TCRdb had trimmed the public reads at Q25 with fastp and called clones with MiXCR. Every CDR3 protein is listed once, alongside the most common genes and DNA of its rows. The V and J calls were not made by the authors but by TCRdb's processing. The sample table contains more than 400,000 distinct CDR3 sequences; only one count was recorded for roughly 16% of them. Jointly, the top ten make up 10% to 15% of the sample.

This specimen's time point label, per the study, means: newly diagnosed GD, antithyroid drugs for less than 3 months. RNA was extracted from PBMCs in TRIzol for both TCR sequencing and RNA sequencing. Graves' disease was diagnosed according to American Thyroid Association guidelines. Patients for the study were recruited at an endocrinology department in Xi'an, China. Each patient gave around 9 milliliters of peripheral blood, collected in an EDTA anticoagulant tube. PBMCs were isolated by Ficoll Paque Plus density gradient separation without further T cell sorting. RNA quality was checked with an Agilent 2100 Bioanalyzer and agarose gel, and concentration with a NanoDrop 2000. Overall study results and their limits: Only peripheral blood was studied, because thyroid tissue, the primary lesion, was inaccessible. TRBV28, TRBJ1-2 and TRBJ2-5 were preferentially used in persistent disease, while TRBV20-1 and TRBJ2-1 were favored in newly diagnosed disease. Only the TCR beta chain was sequenced and analyzed. Persistent Graves' disease patients showed lower TCR Shannon entropy and fewer highly expanded clones than newly diagnosed patients, suggesting clonal expansion. As a limitation, the authors acknowledged that the small sample size may reduce accuracy. Persistent patients shared more public clonotypes among themselves (approximately 2,500) than newly diagnosed patients did (approximately 900).

To note about this clonotype: The antigen it recognizes is unknown. Base qualities are not at hand, and no much larger clone is one base apart.

The CDR3 goes from the cysteine to the phenylalanine over 15 residues. This entry keeps only the CDR3 DNA: 45 bases, framed from base 1. Between the V and J ends, shortened by 2 bases and 4 bases respectively, the junction contains 12 bases. CDR1 and CDR2 (SGHDN, FVKESK) derive from the germline V gene. These records were also assigned to another study, of T cells in Graves' hyperthyroidism and ophthalmopathy. As that second study puts it: Graves' hyperthyroidism was defined as stable when no progression to ophthalmopathy occurred over 18 months of follow-up. Hyperthyroidism patients were aged 18 to 65 years and newly diagnosed, with disease duration of less than 2 months. Patients with uncontrolled infections, other autoimmune diseases, pregnancy or lactation were excluded. Clinical symptoms, serum thyroxine and TRAb, thyroid ultrasound, and orbital computed tomography formed the basis for the diagnoses. The TCR CDR3 was subjected to a first round of RT-PCR using the HTBI primer set and the Qiagen OneStep RT-PCR kit. Most expanded thyroid clonotypes (frequency above 0.001) were also detected in blood, suggesting blood repertoires may reflect thyroid immune responses. Ophthalmopathy was separated from stable hyperthyroidism by a 13 V-J signature model, with just over 85% sensitivity and about 81% specificity obtained in cross-validation and 80%/75% obtained in testing. During validation, the model predicted progression to ophthalmopathy a median of around six months ahead of onset, with 60% to 71% sensitivity and 72% to 80% specificity. TCR V-J signatures able to tell the groups apart were searched for in a discovery cohort of 95 to 100 patients, of whom more than 40 had Graves' ophthalmopathy and about 60 had stable Graves' hyperthyroidism. Prospective prediction of ophthalmopathy was tested in an independent validation cohort consisting of about 20 hyperthyroidism patients and some 17 patients who later progressed to ophthalmopathy. The roughly 100 discovery patients were randomly divided into training and test sets at a 7:3 ratio. Thyroid tissue and blood T-cell repertoires from about 6 Graves' hyperthyroidism patients were also compared in the study. Following sampling, methimazole starting at 30 mg daily was given to hyperthyroidism patients, and high-dose intravenous methylprednisolone was given to ophthalmopathy patients. A second multiplex PCR round built the libraries, followed by size selection and purification. Paired-end sequencing of the libraries was performed with 100 bp reads on an Illumina HiSeq2000. SOAPnuke was used to process the raw data, with reads discarded if the reads contained adapters or uncalled bases, had a mean Phred below 15, or lacked an exact constant-primer or identifier match. COPE v1.2.5 was used to merge the high-quality paired reads, and each unique nucleotide sequence was defined as a clonotype. MiTCR v1.1 was used to align the clonotypes against IMGT TRBV, TRBD and TRBJ reference segments. The analysis included only V-J combinations with a frequency above 0.0001, which together covered roughly 99% of the repertoires. The TCS score was defined as F50 (clonal expansion) divided by E x V (chaos), with BLOSUM62-based TCRdist calculated between CDR3 peptides within each V-J. Welch's t-statistics and random forest reduced around 520 V-J features to roughly 13, which were used in a naive Bayes classifier (R e1071). Sample size was not statistically predetermined, and blinding of investigators to group allocation was not performed. The paper reports TCR Vbeta CDR3 sequencing of about 140 peripheral blood samples: under 45 ophthalmopathy, under 85 hyperthyroidism and 17 progressor patients.

The sequence was collected from a man in his forties with Graves disease. Donor details come from another sample of the same person, matched by shared clones. The sequencing here drew on peripheral blood mononuclear cells (PBMCs), taken at new diagnosis, from a patient treated with antithyroid drugs. The V gene is TRBV14 and the J gene is TRBJ1-3; the D gene cannot be resolved reliably. The DNA sequence is TGTGCCAGCAGCCAACGAGCCGGGTACGGAAACACCATATATTTT. Translated, this is CASSQRAGYGNTIYF.